Following are 18 T cell receptor beta chains from one sample sequenced in a study of technical replicates of blood from several donors. Profiled with immunoSEQ multiplex PCR; TCRdb holds only in-frame clones, not every one. The sample holds about 82,000 clones, approximately 90% seen once. Sequencing input: T cells isolated from PBMCs. These receptors all come from a human donor in good health.

The genes are TRBV28 and TRBJ1-2; possible D gene TRBD1, 6 bases. V gave up 5 bases and J gave up 8 bases, with 12 bases separating them. Germline values: CDR1 MDHEN, CDR2 SYDVKM. The CDR3 loop spans 12 amino acids. The CDR3 DNA is TGTGCCAGCAGTATAAAAGGGACAGGCTACACCTTC. Its protein is CASSIKGTGYTF.

The chain couples TRBV7-9 to TRBJ2-4; D gene uncertain. The germline CDR1 and CDR2 sequences are SEHNR and FQNEAQ (reference sequence). Trimming removed 1 base from V and 9 bases from J, with 10 bases in between. The CDR3 totals 13 residues. The CDR3 DNA is TGTGCCAGCAGCTTAGTTGAATCGGGCATTCAGTACTTC. This gives the protein CASSLVESGIQYF.

At least ten counts were recorded for this clone. This chain joins TRBV9 and TRBJ1-1; 9 bases map to TRBD1. From germline, CDR1 is SGDLS and CDR2 YYNGEE. Germline trimming cut 2 bases from V and 2 bases from J; bases unmatched to any gene: 4. The CDR3 spans 15 residues. The CDR3: CASSVTGGLNTEAFF. Here the CDR3 DNA reads TGTGCCAGCAGCGTCACAGGGGGCCTCAACACTGAAGCTTTCTTT.

The V call is TRBV7-9, the J call TRBJ2-7, with no clear D. Trimming took 2 bases from V and 6 from J, leaving 8 bases between them. Germline V gene data show CDR1 as SEHNR and CDR2 as FQNEAQ (reference sequence). This CDR3 has 12 amino acids. CDR3: CASSLLGSEQYF. In nucleotides, the CDR3 is TGTGCCAGCAGCTTATTGGGCTCCGAGCAGTACTTC. Based on the CDR3 plus reference TRBV7-9 and TRBJ2-7, the full variable domain is DTGVSQNPRHKITKRGQNVTFRCDPISEHNRLYWYRQTLGQGPEFLTYFQNEAQLEKSRLLSDRFSAERPKGSFSTLEIQRTEQGDSAMYLCASSLLGSEQYFGPGTRLTVT.

As to this clone: Germline is not matched at one junction end, which may reflect a read error. This chain links TRBV29-1 with TRBJ2-7; D gene uncertain. Germline loops: CDR1 SQVTM, CDR2 ANQGSEA. This CDR3 is built from 13 residues. CDR3: CSVVSPNYPEKYF. The CDR3 DNA is TGCAGCGTTGTTAGCCCTAACTACCCCGAGAAGTACTTC.

This rearrangement joins TRBV28 to TRBJ2-7; tentatively, D is TRBD1 (6 bases). Germline V gives CDR1 MDHEN, CDR2 SYDVKM. The V end lost 3 bases, the J end lost 5 bases, and 14 bases lay between the germline ends. The CDR3 extends over 14 amino acids. The CDR3: CASSFYDRSDEQYF. CDR3 in DNA: TGTGCCAGCAGTTTCTACGACAGGAGCGACGAGCAGTACTTC.

This clone appeared a single time. The rearrangement links TRBV29-1 to TRBJ2-7; a possible D gene is TRBD1 (6 bases). Germline CDR1 reads SQVTM; CDR2 reads ANQGSEA. Trimming removed 1 base from V and 1 base from J, with 14 bases in between. This CDR3 is built from 15 residues. The CDR3 nucleotides are TGCAGCGTTGAAGGGGGGCAGGGGCTATCCTACGAGCAGTACTTC. Protein sequence: CSVEGGQGLSYEQYF.

The rearrangement links TRBV4-1 to TRBJ2-7, with D possibly being TRBD1 (5 bases). Trimming removed 4 bases at V and 3 bases at J, with 13 bases between. The CDR3 length is 14 residues. Germline V gene lookup returns CDR1 MGHRA and CDR2 YSYEKL. CDR3 loop: CASSPSDSLYEQYF. In nucleotides, the CDR3 is TGCGCCAGCAGCCCGTCCGACAGCCTCTACGAGCAGTACTTC.

The CDR3 reads CASSSRLSDWDEQFF. DNA for the CDR3: TGTGCCAGCAGCTCAAGACTCTCGGACTGGGATGAGCAGTTCTTC. The chain joins TRBV7-9 to TRBJ2-1, with D perhaps matching TRBD2 (5 bases). Germline V gives CDR1 SEHNR, CDR2 FQNEAQ (reference sequence). V dropped 4 bases and J dropped 8 bases, with 18 bases sitting between them. This CDR3 is 15 amino acids long.

This chain's CDR3 is CASSPNSADTQYF. The CDR3, as DNA: TGTGCCAGCTCACCCAATAGCGCAGATACGCAGTATTTT. The chain carries TRBV18 and TRBJ2-3, with D maybe TRBD2 (5 bases). Germline V CDR1 and CDR2: KGHSH, LQKENI. V lost 3 bases, J lost 4 bases, and 8 bases lay in between. There are 13 residues in the CDR3.

This clone occurred once. The V gene is TRBV19, the J gene TRBJ1-1, with 9 bases that match TRBD1. Germline lookup yields CDR1 LNHDA and CDR2 SQIVND (reference sequence). V lost 5 bases to trimming and J lost 0 bases; unmatched junction nucleotides: 13. The CDR3 is 18 residues long. The CDR3 DNA is TGTGCCAGTAGTCCAACAGGGGGCCCTAAATTCATGAACACTGAAGCTTTCTTT. This gives the protein CASSPTGGPKFMNTEAFF.

The chain joins TRBV28 to TRBJ2-3; D may be TRBD1 (7 bases). The CDR3 totals 16 residues. V was pared by 5 bases and J by 5 bases, with 20 bases between. The germline V gene encodes CDR1 MDHEN and CDR2 SYDVKM. CDR3 in amino acids: CASSPNTGEVEDTQYF. CDR3 nucleotide sequence: TGTGCCAGCAGTCCTAACACAGGGGAGGTGGAAGATACGCAGTATTTT.

The chain has TRBV11-3 and TRBJ2-6, with 7 bases lining up with TRBD1. This CDR3 has 18 amino acids. Germline CDR1 SGHNT, CDR2 YENEEA. The V gene end was trimmed by 1 base and the J gene end by 2 bases; junction bases not matched to a gene: 8. CDR3 sequence (DNA): TGTGCCAGCAGCTTAGGGCCAGGGGGTCTAGCTGGGGCCAACGTCCTGACTTTC. Translating gives CASSLGPGGLAGANVLTF.

The CDR3 is CASSSGQQNYGYTF. The CDR3, as DNA: TGTGCCAGCAGCTCGGGACAGCAGAACTATGGCTACACCTTC. The chain joins TRBV7-6 to TRBJ1-2, with 7 bases matching TRBD1. The CDR3 is 14 residues long. V shed 4 bases and J 2 bases; nucleotides not matched to a gene: 4. Germline V gives CDR1 SGHVS, CDR2 FNYEAQ.

The chain is built from TRBV9 and TRBJ2-1; D is perhaps TRBD1 (5 bases). V was pared by 0 bases and J by 2 bases, with 12 bases between. CDR1 and CDR2 from the germline V gene are SGDLS and YYNGEE. This CDR3 contains 16 residues. Here the CDR3 reads CASSVALGVAYNEQFF. In DNA, the CDR3 is TGTGCCAGCAGCGTAGCTCTAGGGGTAGCCTACAATGAGCAGTTCTTC. Looking up the rest from reference TRBV9 and TRBJ2-1 gives the full variable domain: DSGVTQTPKHLITATGQRVTLRCSPRSGDLSVYWYQQSLDQGLQFLIQYYNGEERAKGNILERFSAQQFPDLHSELNLSSLELGDSALYFCASSVALGVAYNEQFFGPGTRLTVL.

This sequence joins TRBV11-3 and TRBJ2-2; 9 nucleotides match TRBD2. The germline V gene encodes CDR1 SGHNT and CDR2 YENEEA. The J segment lost 2 bases and the V segment lost 1 base, leaving 2 bases of the junction unmatched. This CDR3 contains 16 residues. CDR3 sequence reads: CASSLGLAGNTGELFF. In DNA, the CDR3 is TGTGCCAGCAGCTTAGGGCTAGCGGGAAACACCGGGGAGCTGTTTTTT.

The CDR3 reads CASSVSSGGTDTQYF. In DNA form, the CDR3 reads TGTGCCAGCAGCGTATCTAGCGGGGGCACAGATACGCAGTATTTT. The chain links TRBV9 to TRBJ2-3, with 9 bases lining up with TRBD2. This CDR3 is 15 amino acids long. V gave up 1 base and J gave up 1 base; unmatched junction bases: 1. Germline V CDR1 and CDR2: SGDLS, YYNGEE.

This chain uses TRBV29-1 with TRBJ2-7; D unclear. This CDR3 has 12 amino acids. V lost 2 bases and J lost 3, with 8 bases in between. Per germline, CDR1 SQVTM and CDR2 ANQGSEA. CDR3 coding DNA: TGCAGCGTTGAAACAGCCAGCTACGAGCAGTACTTC. As protein: CSVETASYEQYF.